These T cell receptor beta chains were read from a single sample in a study of blood T cell repertoires in COVID-19. Assay: immunoSEQ multiplex PCR; the TCRdb copy retains only in-frame clones and omits some. This sample has some 130,000 clones, with about nine tenths found just once. The sequenced sample consisted of peripheral blood. The receptors shown here come from a woman in her 70s with COVID-19, enrolled during active disease. The CDR3 runs from the conserved cysteine through the conserved F or W. The D gene is left open where the match is weak. The size of a clone is reported for some rows only, either as once, few or many, or as a class for expanded clones.

d_call: NA; clone_size: once; cdr3_length: 15; j_call: TRBJ1-6; v_call: TRBV2; cdr3_aa: CASGGAGQRLSPLHF; cdr3_nt: TGTGCCAGCGGGGGCGCAGGGCAGAGGTTGTCACCCCTCCACTTT
d_call: NA; clone_size: NA; cdr3_length: 13; j_call: TRBJ1-2; v_call: TRBV5-6; cdr3_aa: CASRQQDIYGYTF; cdr3_nt: TGTGCCAGCAGGCAACAGGATATCTATGGCTACACCTTC
d_call: NA; clone_size: NA; cdr3_length: 15; j_call: TRBJ1-3; v_call: TRBV3-1/TRBV3-2; cdr3_aa: CASSQDSSSGNTIYF; cdr3_nt: TGTGCCAGCAGCCAAGATTCGAGCTCTGGAAACACCATATATTTT
d_call: NA; clone_size: few; cdr3_length: 14; j_call: TRBJ1-3; v_call: TRBV6-5; cdr3_aa: CASSRESSGNTIYF; cdr3_nt: TGTGCCAGCAGTCGGGAGAGCTCTGGAAACACCATATATTTT
d_call: TRBD1; clone_size: NA; cdr3_length: 15; j_call: TRBJ2-7; v_call: TRBV10-3; cdr3_aa: CAISSSGTGSYEQYF; cdr3_nt: TGTGCCATCAGCTCGTCCGGGACAGGATCCTACGAGCAGTACTTC
d_call: TRBD1; clone_size: NA; cdr3_length: 15; j_call: TRBJ2-7; v_call: TRBV11-2; cdr3_aa: CASSPMTGQGYEQYF; cdr3_nt: TGTGCCAGCAGCCCCATGACCGGACAGGGCTACGAGCAGTACTTC
d_call: NA; clone_size: once; cdr3_length: 14; j_call: TRBJ2-7; v_call: TRBV27; cdr3_aa: CASSPRGGWYEQYF; cdr3_nt: TGTGCCAGCAGCCCCAGAGGAGGGTGGTACGAGCAGTACTTC
d_call: NA; clone_size: NA; cdr3_length: 12; j_call: TRBJ1-6; v_call: TRBV7-9; cdr3_aa: CASSLLWGTLHF; cdr3_nt: TGTGCCAGCAGCTTACTTTGGGGCACCCTCCACTTT
d_call: TRBD2; clone_size: once; cdr3_length: 16; j_call: TRBJ2-1; v_call: TRBV6-2/TRBV6-3; cdr3_aa: CASSYSLAGGPQQQFF; cdr3_nt: TGTGCCAGCAGTTACTCACTAGCGGGGGGACCTCAGCAGCAGTTCTTC
d_call: NA; clone_size: once; cdr3_length: 13; j_call: TRBJ2-2; v_call: TRBV19; cdr3_aa: CASSIVVTGELFF; cdr3_nt: TGTGCCAGTAGTATAGTAGTCACCGGGGAGCTGTTTTTT
d_call: TRBD1; clone_size: NA; cdr3_length: 15; j_call: TRBJ2-5; v_call: TRBV24-1; cdr3_aa: CATSEPTGGEETQYF; cdr3_nt: TGTGCCACCAGTGAGCCTACAGGGGGAGAAGAGACCCAGTACTTC
d_call: NA; clone_size: NA; cdr3_length: 14; j_call: TRBJ1-1; v_call: TRBV3-1/TRBV3-2; cdr3_aa: CASSQAGRITEAFF; cdr3_nt: TGTGCCAGCAGCCAAGCGGGGAGAATCACTGAAGCTTTCTTT
d_call: NA; clone_size: NA; cdr3_length: 14; j_call: TRBJ1-4; v_call: TRBV6-5; cdr3_aa: CASSFDNPGEKLFF; cdr3_nt: TGTGCCAGCAGTTTTGACAACCCAGGTGAAAAACTGTTTTTT
d_call: NA; clone_size: NA; cdr3_length: 14; j_call: TRBJ1-1; v_call: TRBV2; cdr3_aa: CASRETVMNTEAFF; cdr3_nt: TGTGCCAGCAGGGAGACGGTCATGAACACTGAAGCTTTCTTT
d_call: TRBD1; clone_size: NA; cdr3_length: 15; j_call: TRBJ1-1; v_call: TRBV5-1; cdr3_aa: CASSFRQGAYTEAFF; cdr3_nt: TGCGCCAGCAGCTTCAGGCAGGGGGCTTACACTGAAGCTTTCTTT
d_call: NA; clone_size: NA; cdr3_length: 16; j_call: TRBJ1-6; v_call: TRBV4-1; cdr3_aa: CASSHPTSGRNSPLHF; cdr3_nt: TGCGCCAGCAGCCACCCCACCTCTGGCCGAAATTCACCCCTCCACTTT
d_call: TRBD1; clone_size: NA; cdr3_length: 16; j_call: TRBJ1-1; v_call: TRBV4-1; cdr3_aa: CASSQALRTGSTEAFF; cdr3_nt: TGCGCCAGCAGCCAGGCCCTTCGGACAGGATCAACTGAAGCTTTCTTT
d_call: NA; clone_size: NA; cdr3_length: 15; j_call: TRBJ2-7; v_call: TRBV7-2; cdr3_aa: CASSPPRAGIYEQYF; cdr3_nt: TGTGCCAGCAGCCCCCCAAGGGCGGGAATTTACGAGCAGTACTTC
d_call: TRBD1; clone_size: NA; cdr3_length: 19; j_call: TRBJ2-4; v_call: TRBV27; cdr3_aa: CATRTLGAGGTGGADIQYF; cdr3_nt: TGTGCCACCCGAACGTTGGGGGCCGGCGGGACAGGGGGCGCGGACATTCAGTACTTC
d_call: NA; clone_size: NA; cdr3_length: 14; j_call: TRBJ1-5; v_call: TRBV24-1; cdr3_aa: CATQFGGSNQPQHF; cdr3_nt: TGTGCCACCCAGTTTGGAGGGAGCAACCAGCCCCAGCATTTT
d_call: TRBD2; clone_size: NA; cdr3_length: 16; j_call: TRBJ2-1; v_call: TRBV7-8; cdr3_aa: CASSAVAGGPHNEQFF; cdr3_nt: TGTGCCAGCAGCGCCGTAGCGGGGGGGCCCCACAATGAGCAGTTCTTC
d_call: TRBD1; clone_size: NA; cdr3_length: 16; j_call: TRBJ1-5; v_call: TRBV5-5; cdr3_aa: CASSLGPTGVAQPQHF; cdr3_nt: TGTGCCAGCAGCTTGGGGCCCACAGGGGTGGCTCAGCCCCAGCATTTT
d_call: TRBD1; clone_size: once; cdr3_length: 16; j_call: TRBJ2-1; v_call: TRBV24-1; cdr3_aa: CATSAAQGGAYNEQFF; cdr3_nt: TGTGCCACCAGTGCTGCACAGGGGGGAGCCTACAATGAGCAGTTCTTC
d_call: TRBD1; clone_size: NA; cdr3_length: 16; j_call: TRBJ1-4; v_call: TRBV27; cdr3_aa: CASSPIGTGDWEKLFF; cdr3_nt: TGTGCCAGCAGTCCCATAGGGACAGGGGATTGGGAAAAACTGTTTTTT
d_call: NA; clone_size: NA; cdr3_length: 15; j_call: TRBJ1-1; v_call: TRBV12-5; cdr3_aa: CASGLSTGLNTEAFF; cdr3_nt: TGTGCTAGTGGTTTGTCCACAGGGTTGAACACTGAAGCTTTCTTT
d_call: NA; clone_size: NA; cdr3_length: 12; j_call: TRBJ1-2; v_call: TRBV20-1; cdr3_aa: CSASASNYGYTF; cdr3_nt: TGCAGTGCTAGTGCGAGCAACTATGGCTACACCTTC
d_call: TRBD2; clone_size: NA; cdr3_length: 15; j_call: TRBJ2-3; v_call: TRBV28; cdr3_aa: CASKDSGGATDTQYF; cdr3_nt: TGTGCCAGCAAGGATAGCGGGGGGGCTACAGATACGCAGTATTTT
d_call: TRBD1; clone_size: NA; cdr3_length: 15; j_call: TRBJ1-3; v_call: TRBV10-2; cdr3_aa: CASSSGIQGGNTIYF; cdr3_nt: TGCGCCAGCAGCTCCGGGATACAGGGGGGAAACACCATATATTTT
d_call: TRBD1; clone_size: few; cdr3_length: 15; j_call: TRBJ2-3; v_call: TRBV6-2/TRBV6-3; cdr3_aa: CASSLRDRSTDTQYF; cdr3_nt: TGTGCCAGCAGCCTCCGGGACAGGAGCACAGATACGCAGTATTTT
d_call: NA; clone_size: few; cdr3_length: 15; j_call: TRBJ2-4; v_call: TRBV2; cdr3_aa: CASSDWRGGENIQYF; cdr3_nt: TGTGCCAGCAGTGATTGGAGGGGCGGGGAAAACATTCAGTACTTC
d_call: NA; clone_size: NA; cdr3_length: 12; j_call: TRBJ2-7; v_call: TRBV9; cdr3_aa: CASSKDIHEQYF; cdr3_nt: TGTGCCAGCAGCAAAGACATCCACGAGCAGTACTTC
d_call: NA; clone_size: NA; cdr3_length: 15; j_call: TRBJ1-5; v_call: TRBV6-2/TRBV6-3; cdr3_aa: CASSYSRQRYQPQHF; cdr3_nt: TGTGCCAGCAGTTACTCCCGACAGCGCTATCAGCCCCAGCATTTT
d_call: TRBD1; clone_size: NA; cdr3_length: 17; j_call: TRBJ2-5; v_call: TRBV2; cdr3_aa: CASSEAKTGDFGETQYF; cdr3_nt: TGTGCCAGCAGTGAAGCGAAGACAGGGGATTTTGGGGAGACCCAGTACTTC
d_call: NA; clone_size: NA; cdr3_length: 13; j_call: TRBJ2-3; v_call: TRBV30; cdr3_aa: CAFMGPSTDTQYF; cdr3_nt: TGTGCCTTCATGGGGCCGAGCACAGATACGCAGTATTTT
d_call: NA; clone_size: NA; cdr3_length: 14; j_call: TRBJ1-5; v_call: TRBV6-5; cdr3_aa: CASFNGISNQPQHF; cdr3_nt: TGTGCCAGCTTTAACGGGATTAGCAATCAGCCCCAGCATTTT
d_call: NA; clone_size: NA; cdr3_length: 12; j_call: TRBJ2-1; v_call: TRBV30; cdr3_aa: CAWTGGKAEQFF; cdr3_nt: TGTGCCTGGACAGGGGGGAAGGCTGAGCAGTTCTTC
d_call: NA; clone_size: NA; cdr3_length: 16; j_call: TRBJ2-2; v_call: TRBV4-1; cdr3_aa: CASSQAWRANTGELFF; cdr3_nt: TGCGCCAGCAGCCAAGCTTGGAGGGCGAACACCGGGGAGCTGTTTTTT
d_call: NA; clone_size: NA; cdr3_length: 16; j_call: TRBJ1-4; v_call: TRBV18; cdr3_aa: CASSPPRGRTNEKLFF; cdr3_nt: TGTGCCAGCTCACCACCCAGGGGACGAACTAATGAAAAACTGTTTTTT
d_call: TRBD1; clone_size: NA; cdr3_length: 15; j_call: TRBJ2-1; v_call: TRBV7-3; cdr3_aa: CASSPKLGTGSEQFF; cdr3_nt: TGTGCCAGCAGCCCCAAATTGGGGACAGGCAGTGAGCAGTTCTTC
d_call: NA; clone_size: NA; cdr3_length: 14; j_call: TRBJ2-6; v_call: TRBV28; cdr3_aa: CASGFGFGANVLTF; cdr3_nt: TGTGCCAGCGGTTTCGGGTTTGGGGCCAACGTCCTGACTTTC
d_call: TRBD1; clone_size: NA; cdr3_length: 15; j_call: TRBJ1-6; v_call: TRBV19; cdr3_aa: CASSIMTGNNSPLHF; cdr3_nt: TGTGCCAGTAGTATAATGACAGGGAACAACTCACCCCTCCACTTT
d_call: TRBD1; clone_size: NA; cdr3_length: 15; j_call: TRBJ1-2; v_call: TRBV2; cdr3_aa: CASSQNRGPNYGYTF; cdr3_nt: TGTGCCAGCAGTCAAAACAGGGGCCCCAACTATGGCTACACCTTC
d_call: TRBD1; clone_size: NA; cdr3_length: 16; j_call: TRBJ1-1; v_call: TRBV6-5; cdr3_aa: CASSYSGQGPNTEAFF; cdr3_nt: TGTGCCAGCAGTTACTCGGGACAGGGACCTAACACTGAAGCTTTCTTT
d_call: NA; clone_size: NA; cdr3_length: 12; j_call: TRBJ2-3; v_call: TRBV7-3; cdr3_aa: CASSRGTDTQYF; cdr3_nt: TGTGCCAGCAGTCGAGGCACAGATACGCAGTATTTT
d_call: TRBD1; clone_size: NA; cdr3_length: 16; j_call: TRBJ1-5; v_call: TRBV19; cdr3_aa: CASSIEGQGENQPQHF; cdr3_nt: TGTGCCAGTAGTATAGAAGGTCAGGGGGAGAATCAGCCCCAGCATTTT
d_call: NA; clone_size: NA; cdr3_length: 13; j_call: TRBJ1-5; v_call: TRBV2; cdr3_aa: CASSIYENQPQHF; cdr3_nt: TGTGCCAGCAGTATCTACGAGAATCAGCCCCAGCATTTT
d_call: NA; clone_size: NA; cdr3_length: 15; j_call: TRBJ2-7; v_call: TRBV27; cdr3_aa: CASSWSGVVSYEQYF; cdr3_nt: TGTGCCAGCAGTTGGTCAGGGGTGGTCTCCTACGAGCAGTACTTC
d_call: NA; clone_size: NA; cdr3_length: 14; j_call: TRBJ1-4; v_call: TRBV6-6; cdr3_aa: CATKRAAGDEKLFF; cdr3_nt: TGTGCCACCAAGCGGGCAGCTGGGGATGAAAAACTGTTTTTT
d_call: TRBD2; clone_size: once; cdr3_length: 15; j_call: TRBJ2-1; v_call: TRBV7-2; cdr3_aa: CASSVSGGAYNEQFF; cdr3_nt: TGTGCCAGCAGCGTTAGCGGGGGGGCCTACAATGAGCAGTTCTTC
d_call: TRBD1; clone_size: NA; cdr3_length: 13; j_call: TRBJ1-2; v_call: TRBV7-9; cdr3_aa: CASSLEDRGGYTF; cdr3_nt: TGTGCCAGCAGCTTAGAGGACAGGGGTGGCTACACCTTC
d_call: NA; clone_size: NA; cdr3_length: 14; j_call: TRBJ1-1; v_call: TRBV3-1/TRBV3-2; cdr3_aa: CASSQAAMNTEAFF; cdr3_nt: TGTGCCAGCAGCCAAGCAGCGATGAACACTGAAGCTTTCTTT
d_call: TRBD2; clone_size: NA; cdr3_length: 15; j_call: TRBJ2-1; v_call: TRBV5-1; cdr3_aa: CASSAGLAAYNEQFF; cdr3_nt: TGCGCCAGCAGCGCGGGACTAGCGGCGTACAATGAGCAGTTCTTC
d_call: NA; clone_size: NA; cdr3_length: 12; j_call: TRBJ2-7; v_call: TRBV7-9; cdr3_aa: CASSPQGNEQYF; cdr3_nt: TGTGCCAGCAGCCCCCAGGGGAACGAGCAGTACTTC
d_call: NA; clone_size: once; cdr3_length: 12; j_call: TRBJ2-7; v_call: TRBV3-1/TRBV3-2; cdr3_aa: CASSVQGYEQYF; cdr3_nt: TGTGCCAGCAGTGTGCAGGGCTACGAGCAGTACTTC
d_call: TRBD1; clone_size: once; cdr3_length: 15; j_call: TRBJ2-7; v_call: TRBV7-9; cdr3_aa: CASSPTGTGVIEQYF; cdr3_nt: TGTGCCAGCAGCCCGACCGGGACAGGGGTGATCGAGCAGTACTTC
d_call: TRBD2; clone_size: NA; cdr3_length: 18; j_call: TRBJ2-5; v_call: TRBV7-6; cdr3_aa: CASSFSGRGLAGEETQYF; cdr3_nt: TGTGCCAGCAGCTTCTCCGGGCGGGGACTAGCGGGGGAAGAGACCCAGTACTTC
d_call: TRBD1; clone_size: NA; cdr3_length: 13; j_call: TRBJ1-2; v_call: TRBV14; cdr3_aa: CASSPGQGYGYTF; cdr3_nt: TGTGCCAGCAGCCCGGGACAGGGCTATGGCTACACCTTC
d_call: NA; clone_size: NA; cdr3_length: 13; j_call: TRBJ1-2; v_call: TRBV6-1; cdr3_aa: CASRQAGDYGYTF; cdr3_nt: TGTGCCAGCAGACAGGCTGGCGACTATGGCTACACCTTC
d_call: TRBD1; clone_size: once; cdr3_length: 17; j_call: TRBJ1-4; v_call: TRBV5-5; cdr3_aa: CASSPLGQGSTNEKLFF; cdr3_nt: TGTGCCAGCAGCCCGTTGGGACAGGGGTCAACTAATGAAAAACTGTTTTTT